Sequencing of this TCR beta chain was carried out in a study of shared clonotypes between healthy human individuals. Profiled with immunoSEQ multiplex PCR; TCRdb holds only in-frame clones, not every one. The sample contains about half a million clones, 70% to 80% of which appear only once. Germline V gene sequence: CDR1 DFQATT, CDR2 SNEGSKA (reference sequence). The V and J ends lost 6 bases and 8 bases respectively, with 10 bases between them. This CDR3 has 10 residues. The specimen was PBMCs. The TCR sequence derives from a middle-aged woman in good health. Some clones in this sample may be carry-over from other donors' samples. The genes are TRBV20-1 and TRBJ1-2; D gene unclear. The CDR3 spells CSAPMLGYTF. The DNA of the CDR3 is TGCAGTGCCCCGATGCTGGGCTACACCTTC.